One sample yielded the 16 T cell receptor beta chains listed below, sequenced in a study of beta chain features in type 1 diabetes. The study reverse transcribed the entire isolated RNA, so it sequenced expressed TCRB transcripts. Some clones are missing from TCRdb's copy, which holds only in-frame ones; the method was immunoSEQ multiplex PCR. Of around 600,000 clones detected, around 12% appear once; the ten largest clones hold more than 0.09%. No antigen has been assigned to these receptors. Study-wide findings and caveats: Among all four CD4+ subsets, Type 1 diabetes patients had TCRB CDR3s that were moderately but significantly shorter.

Source material: naive CD4+ T cells from blood. The receptors here all came from a man aged 25 to 45 with type 1 diabetes.

This clone was observed a few times. V gene TRBV19 combines with J gene TRBJ1-5, with D possibly matching TRBD1 (5 bases). The V end was cut by 7 bases, the J end by 1 base, with 8 bases between. Germline loops: CDR1 LNHDA, CDR2 SQIVND (reference sequence). This CDR3 has 13 residues. CDR3: CASTHRSNQPQHF. CDR3 nucleotides: TGTGCCAGTACGCACAGGAGCAATCAGCCCCAGCATTTT. The full variable domain, its missing parts supplied by reference TRBV19 and TRBJ1-5, is DGGITQSPKYLFRKEGQNVTLSCEQNLNHDAMYWYRQDPGQGLRLIYYSQIVNDFQKGDIAEGYSVSREKKESFPLTVTSAQKNPTAFYLCASTHRSNQPQHFGDGTRLSIL.

The gene calls are TRBV27 and TRBJ2-7; D is perhaps TRBD1 or TRBD2 (5 bases each). Germline V gives CDR1 MNHEY, CDR2 SMNVEV (reference sequence). V dropped 6 bases and J dropped 1 base, with 13 bases sitting between them. There are 14 residues in the CDR3. The CDR3 protein is CASRPGQSSYEQYF. CDR3 DNA sequence: TGTGCCAGCAGGCCGGGGCAGTCTTCCTACGAGCAGTACTTC.

In its sample, this clone was seen a few times. The J gene is TRBJ1-5, the V gene TRBV2; D uncertain. The CDR3 length is 13 residues. CDR1 and CDR2 from the germline V gene are SNHLY and FYNNEI. Trimming shortened V by 6 bases and J by 3 bases, and 9 bases separated the two germline ends. In DNA, the CDR3 is TGTGCCAGCAGAGTAGAATTCAATCAGCCCCAGCATTTT. Translation gives CASRVEFNQPQHF.

The chain links TRBV6-1 to TRBJ2-7; no definite D call. CDR1 is MNHNS, CDR2 SASEGT, per germline. The CDR3 is 13 residues long. V was trimmed by 0 bases and J by 6 bases, leaving 9 bases between them. The DNA for the CDR3 is TGTGCCAGCAGTGAAGCGCAGACCACCGAGCAGTACTTC. Protein sequence: CASSEAQTTEQYF.

This clone was counted only a few times. Here the CDR3 DNA reads TGCGCCAGCAGCTCGGAGACTAGCGGGAGCTCCTACAATGAGCAGTTCTTC. Its translation: CASSSETSGSSYNEQFF. The chain is built from TRBV4-3 and TRBJ2-1; TRBD2 agrees at 12 bases. Germline values: CDR1 LGHNA, CDR2 YSLEER. The CDR3 is 17 amino acids. V lost 5 bases and J lost 0; bases outside the gene matches: 5.

A word on this clone: This CDR3 is also generated by other DNA sequences in the sample. The CDR3 sequence: CSVPGQVTDTQYF. The DNA for the CDR3 is TGCAGCGTCCCCGGACAGGTTACAGATACGCAGTATTTT. The J gene is TRBJ2-3, the V gene TRBV29-1; 7 bases align to TRBD1. CDR1 is SQVTM, CDR2 ANQGSEA, per germline. V lost 6 bases, J lost 3 bases, and 6 bases stayed unmatched. The CDR3 sequence is 13 residues long.

This chain connects TRBV11-2 to TRBJ2-3; D gene unclear. The CDR3 is made up of 16 amino acids. Deletions cut 3 bases from V and 1 base from J, with 14 bases between. The germline gives CDR1 SGHAT, CDR2 FQNNGV. In DNA, the CDR3 is TGTGCCAGCAGCTTCTCTCCGGTCCCCGGCACAGATACGCAGTATTTT. This gives the protein CASSFSPVPGTDTQYF. The full variable domain, with the rest looked up from reference TRBV11-2 and TRBJ2-3, is EAGVAQSPRYKIIEKRQSVAFWCNPISGHATLYWYQQILGQGPKLLIQFQNNGVVDDSQLPKDRFSAERLKGVDSTLKIQPAKLEDSAVYLCASSFSPVPGTDTQYFGPGTRLTVL.

This rearrangement joins TRBV9 to TRBJ2-1; D is possibly TRBD2 (6 bases). The CDR3 totals 13 residues. With 2 bases removed from V and 6 bases from J, the gap between germline ends came to 9 bases. CDR1 and CDR2 (germline): SGDLS, YYNGEE. The CDR3 is CASSVGTANEQFF. CDR3 sequence (DNA): TGTGCCAGCAGCGTGGGGACTGCCAATGAGCAGTTCTTC.

This clone showed up just a few times. For the CDR3, the DNA is TGTGCCAGCTCATCGGGACAGGGAAACTCGGTCTCCTACGAGCAGTACTTC. This sequence encodes CASSSGQGNSVSYEQYF. The gene calls are TRBV18 and TRBJ2-7, with 9 bases fitting TRBD1. Germline loops: CDR1 KGHSH, CDR2 LQKENI. J lost 0 bases, V lost 5 bases, and 11 bases had no gene match. CDR3 length: 17 residues.

This chain joins TRBV7-2 and TRBJ2-3; D ambiguous. Trimming removed 5 bases from V and 2 bases from J, with 14 bases in between. Germline V CDR1 and CDR2: SGHTA, FQGNSA. The CDR3 length is 15 residues. The CDR3 DNA sequence: TGTGCCAGCAGCCCTCCAGTACTGATCACAGATACGCAGTATTTT. As protein: CASSPPVLITDTQYF.

The genes are TRBV30 and TRBJ2-5; 9 nucleotides line up with TRBD1. The J call is uncertain, as TRBJ2-7 better fits the DNA end. CDR3 size: 14 residues. The V gene's germline CDR1 is GTSNPN and CDR2 SVGIG (reference sequence). The CDR3 nucleotides are TGTGCCTTCCAACAGGGGGCTTTAAGGCACGAGCAGTACTTC. Residues: CAFQQGALRHEQYF.

The rearrangement links TRBV30 to TRBJ1-2; D perhaps matches TRBD1 (6 bases). V lost 2 bases and J lost 7, with 14 bases in between. CDR1 GTSNPN and CDR2 SVGIG come from the germline V gene (reference sequence). This CDR3 spans 13 amino acids. The CDR3 reads CAWSSQGGGGYTF. For the CDR3, the DNA is TGTGCCTGGAGTTCACAGGGAGGCGGTGGCTACACCTTC.

This clone was picked up a small number of times. CDR3 DNA: TGTGCCAGCAGCTTCAGGGGCGCAGATACGCAGTATTTT. Its protein is CASSFRGADTQYF. V is TRBV7-9 and J is TRBJ2-3; D might be TRBD1 (6 bases). Trimming pared 3 bases from V and 4 bases from J, leaving 8 bases between. The CDR3 runs 13 residues. CDR1 and CDR2 (germline): SEHNR, FQNEAQ (reference sequence). The full variable domain, rest sourced from reference TRBV7-9 and TRBJ2-3, is DTGVSQNPRHKITKRGQNVTFRCDPISEHNRLYWYRQTLGQGPEFLTYFQNEAQLEKSRLLSDRFSAERPKGSFSTLEIQRTEQGDSAMYLCASSFRGADTQYFGPGTRLTVL.

This clone was seen a few times. The V call is TRBV29-1, the J call TRBJ2-1; 9 nucleotides align to TRBD2. V lost 0 bases, J lost 0 bases, and 9 bases stayed unmatched. This CDR3 comprises 18 residues. CDR1 is SQVTM, CDR2 ANQGSEA, per germline. DNA for the CDR3: TGCAGCGTTGAAGATCCCAGCGGGGGGTTTAGCTCCTACAATGAGCAGTTCTTC. Translating it yields CSVEDPSGGFSSYNEQFF.

The CDR3 nucleotides read TGTGCCAGCTCACCACCCTGGACAGGGGACACTGAAGCTTTCTTT. Translating gives CASSPPWTGDTEAFF. V usage is TRBV18 and J usage is TRBJ1-1, with 9 bases that match TRBD1. Germline V CDR1 and CDR2: KGHSH, LQKENI. Trimming removed 0 bases from V and 3 bases from J; junction bases left unmatched: 2. The CDR3 runs to 15 residues.

V and J are TRBV18 and TRBJ2-4; 8 nucleotides match TRBD2. V lost 5 bases and J lost 3; bases outside the gene matches: 6. This CDR3 spans 15 amino acids. Looked up from germline, CDR1 is KGHSH and CDR2 is LQKENI. The CDR3 coding sequence is TGTGCCAGCTCAATCATAGCGGGGCACAAAAACATTCAGTACTTC. It is translated as CASSIIAGHKNIQYF.